This T cell receptor (beta chain) was obtained from a study of T cell responses to AZD1222 COVID-19 vaccine. The CDR3 length is 13 residues. With 4 bases removed from V and 4 bases from J, the gap between germline ends came to 7 bases. Germline V gives CDR1 SGHAT, CDR2 FQNNGV. TCRdb keeps only in-frame clones here, not all; method: immunoSEQ multiplex PCR. The sample gives about 120,000 clones, around nine tenths of which show up once; 10% to 15% is in the top ten. The chain has TRBV11-2 and TRBJ2-2, with D perhaps TRBD2 (5 bases). Sample: peripheral blood, taken on day 0 of AZD1222 vaccination. The receptor was derived from an adult in good health. The CDR3: CASSSRGTGELFF. CDR3 coding DNA: TGTGCCAGCAGCTCCCGGGGCACCGGGGAGCTGTTTTTT. Drawing the rest from reference TRBV11-2 and TRBJ2-2, the complete variable domain is EAGVAQSPRYKIIEKRQSVAFWCNPISGHATLYWYQQILGQGPKLLIQFQNNGVVDDSQLPKDRFSAERLKGVDSTLKIQPAKLEDSAVYLCASSSRGTGELFFGEGSRLTVL.